This T cell receptor (beta chain) derives from a study of T cells in women clearing cervical HPV infection. Cervical HPV DNA detected by MY09/MY11 PCR, typed by dot-blot. As concerns this clone: No antigen is known for it. From the germline J gene comes the end of the CDR3, since the read stops 3 residues before it.

The CDR3 totals 11 residues. Germline assignment: CDR1 SGDLS and CDR2 YYNGEE. The ends were cut back, 4 bases at V and 7 bases at J, with 5 bases in the middle. Overall study findings and caveats: TRBV6-7 abundance was lower in cases than controls (around 0.1% versus 0.15%).

TCRdb's table, derived via immunoSEQ multiplex PCR, lists solely in-frame clones and lacks some. Its table lists 11,000 or so clones. V and J are TRBV9 and TRBJ1-4, with D uncertain. The origin of this receptor is a woman aged 18 to 75 with a cervical HPV16 infection that either progressed to CIN3+ or cleared (not recorded which). Sequenced sample: blood buffy coat. The sequenced part of the CDR3 DNA is TGTGCCAGCAGCCCCGTTGAAAAA. Translated: CASSPVEK. The full CDR3 protein is CASSPVEKLFF.